The 13 T cell receptor beta chains below were found in one sample sequenced in a study of CD8 T cells in Susac syndrome. Random hexamers were used to reverse transcribe roughly 0.5 to 1 ug of RNA. One entry per CDR3 protein results from TCRdb running MiXCR on the immunoSEQ multiplex PCR reads. The sample includes approximately 120,000 distinct CDR3 sequences, roughly 89% seen only once; the top ten take approximately 0.24%. The sequenced sample was CD8+ T cells from PBMCs. The receptors stem from a human donor with multiple sclerosis.

The chain has TRBV6-2 or TRBV6-3 and TRBJ1-5; tentatively, D is TRBD1 (6 bases). CDR3 length equals 13 residues. V lost 8 bases and J 11 bases, leaving 19 bases between the germline ends. The germline gives CDR1 MNHEY, CDR2 SVGEGT. CDR3 sequence reads: CASSLGANSAQHF. CDR3 DNA sequence: TGTGCCAGCTCGCTGGGGGCCAATTCAGCCCAGCATTTT.

The CDR3 loop reads CASSPFGPATEAFF. The CDR3 DNA sequence: TGTGCCAGCAGCCCTTTCGGCCCCGCGACTGAAGCTTTCTTT. The chain links TRBV27 to TRBJ1-1, with no clear D. This CDR3 is built from 14 residues. V shed 6 bases and J shed 5 bases, with 16 bases lying between them. Germline CDR1 reads MNHEY; CDR2 reads SMNVEV (reference sequence).

The chain has TRBV6-6 and TRBJ1-1; 7 nucleotides agree with TRBD1. This CDR3 is 13 amino acids long. Germline CDR1 MNHNY, CDR2 SVGAGI (reference sequence). Losses at the gene ends were 8 bases for V and 0 bases for J; bases not matched to a gene: 3. The CDR3 DNA sequence: TGTGCCAGCGCGGGACAGATGAACACTGAAGCTTTCTTT. Encoded protein: CASAGQMNTEAFF.

This sequence joins TRBV20-1 and TRBJ2-1; D is possibly TRBD1 or TRBD2 (7 bases each). The CDR3 consists of 17 residues. Germline V gives CDR1 DFQATT, CDR2 SNEGSKA (reference sequence). V lost 0 bases and J lost 4, with 19 bases in between. CDR3 nucleotide sequence: TGCAGTGCTAGAGAGGGAGTGCAGGGGGGGATTTACAATGAGCAGTTCTTC. Protein: CSAREGVQGGIYNEQFF.

The chain has TRBV20-1 and TRBJ2-1, with D uncertain. CDR1 and CDR2 from the germline V gene are DFQATT and SNEGSKA (reference sequence). The CDR3 is made up of 14 amino acids. The germline V and J ends were trimmed by 3 bases and 0 bases, with 9 bases remaining between them. This chain's CDR3 is CSAREPDSYNEQFF. CDR3 bases: TGCAGTGCTAGGGAGCCCGACTCCTACAATGAGCAGTTCTTC.

This clonotype was observed a single time. This rearrangement joins TRBV18 to TRBJ1-2; D not resolved. Trimming removed 5 bases at V and 2 bases at J, with 12 bases between. Germline V gene lookup returns CDR1 KGHSH and CDR2 LQKENI. This CDR3 region has 14 residues. The CDR3 loop is CASSRTDGNYGYTF. The CDR3 DNA is TGTGCCAGCTCAAGAACCGACGGAAACTATGGCTACACCTTC.

This clonotype has only one observation. The chain uses TRBV19 and TRBJ2-1; 8 bases map to TRBD2. The CDR3 length is 12 residues. Germline CDR1 and CDR2: LNHDA and SQIVND (reference sequence). The trim removed 5 bases at V and 10 bases at J, leaving 4 bases unmatched. The CDR3: CASSYSGMEQFF. CDR3 coding DNA: TGTGCCAGTAGTTATAGCGGGATGGAGCAGTTCTTC.

The chain combines TRBV2 with TRBJ1-2; the D gene is possibly TRBD1 (5 bases). Germline V gene data show CDR1 as SNHLY and CDR2 as FYNNEI. This CDR3 is 14 amino acids long. Trimming took off 6 bases at V and 6 bases at J, with 17 bases between the two ends. CDR3 DNA: TGTGCCAGCAGGTCCGGGGGAGAAAAGAATGGCTACACCTTC. Translating it yields CASRSGGEKNGYTF.

The chain uses TRBV2 and TRBJ2-2; 10 bases match TRBD2. The CDR3 totals 15 residues. CDR1 and CDR2 (germline): SNHLY, FYNNEI. After removal of 8 bases from V and 7 bases from J, the junction contained 10 bases not matched to a gene. The CDR3 region has the DNA TGTGCCAGCTTCAATGGACTAGCGGACGACGGGGAGCTGTTTTTT. Protein product: CASFNGLADDGELFF.

V gene TRBV7-9 combines with J gene TRBJ1-5, with D possibly matching TRBD1 (5 bases). V was shortened by 4 bases and J by 3 bases, with 7 bases between the two germline ends. The length of the CDR3 is 13 residues. Germline V gene lookup returns CDR1 SEHNR and CDR2 FQNEAQ (reference sequence). The CDR3 DNA is TGTGCCAGCAGCTCAGGGATCAATCAGCCCCAGCATTTT. The encoded protein is CASSSGINQPQHF.

This chain joins TRBV9 and TRBJ2-1; D may be TRBD1 (5 bases). The CDR3 totals 14 residues. V was clipped by 0 bases and J by 7 bases, with 11 bases between them. Germline CDR1 SGDLS, CDR2 YYNGEE. The CDR3 DNA reads TGTGCCAGCAGCGTAGAGGGTGGGGCGAATGAGCAGTTCTTC. Amino acids: CASSVEGGANEQFF.

The chain combines TRBV12-3 or TRBV12-4 with TRBJ2-3; D might be TRBD1 (6 bases). V was clipped by 7 bases and J by 2 bases, with 13 bases between them. The CDR3 extends over 14 amino acids. DNA for the CDR3: TGTGCCAGCATCCTAGGGGGTTTCACAGATACGCAGTATTTT. This codes for CASILGGFTDTQYF.

The chain combines TRBV29-1 with TRBJ2-1; D remains unclear. This CDR3 has 12 amino acids. Germline CDR1 SQVTM, CDR2 ANQGSEA. Trimming cost V 5 bases and J 6 bases, with 11 bases left between them. The CDR3 loop is CSVTHLPNEQFF. The CDR3 DNA follows: TGCAGCGTTACGCACCTCCCCAATGAGCAGTTCTTC.